This TCR beta chain was sequenced in a study of hypomethylating agent response in myelodysplastic syndrome. Some clones are missing from TCRdb's copy, which holds only in-frame ones; the method was immunoSEQ multiplex PCR. The sample comprises fewer than 7,500 clones, over 65% of which are singletons, and 9.5% to 13% rests with the top ten. Trimming cost V 4 bases and J 10 bases; bases outside gene matches: 12. The V gene's germline CDR1 is SGHRS and CDR2 YFSETQ. This CDR3 has 15 residues. This clone was detected only a few times. The J gene is TRBJ2-1, the V gene TRBV5-1; 9 bases fit TRBD2. Sequencing was performed on bone marrow, taken before or after starting hypomethylating agent treatment for myelodysplastic syndrome (not recorded which). The sequence derives from a human donor with myelodysplastic syndrome. CDR3 loop: CASSPFGGGAWEQFF. CDR3 DNA: TGCGCCAGCAGCCCTTTTGGCGGGGGGGCGTGGGAGCAGTTCTTC.